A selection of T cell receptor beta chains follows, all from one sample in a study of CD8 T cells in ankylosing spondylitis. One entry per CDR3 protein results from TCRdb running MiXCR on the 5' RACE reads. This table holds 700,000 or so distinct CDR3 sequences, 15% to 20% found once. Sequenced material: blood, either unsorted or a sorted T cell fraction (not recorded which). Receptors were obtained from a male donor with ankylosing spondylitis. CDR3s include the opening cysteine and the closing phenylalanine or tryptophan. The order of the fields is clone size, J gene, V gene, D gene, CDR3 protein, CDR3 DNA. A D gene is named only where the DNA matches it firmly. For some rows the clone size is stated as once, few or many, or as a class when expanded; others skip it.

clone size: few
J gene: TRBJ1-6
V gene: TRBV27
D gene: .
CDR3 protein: CASMGGLANSPLHF
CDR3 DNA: TGTGCCAGCATGGGGGGTCTGGCTAATTCACCCCTCCACTTT

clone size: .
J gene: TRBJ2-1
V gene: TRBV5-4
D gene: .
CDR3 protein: CASSLYADYNEQFF
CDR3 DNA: TGTGCCAGCAGCTTGTACGCGGACTACAATGAGCAGTTCTTC

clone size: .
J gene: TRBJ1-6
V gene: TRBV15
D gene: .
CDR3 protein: CATSRVHTDSPLHF
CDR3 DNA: TGTGCCACCAGCAGAGTACACACAGATTCACCCCTCCACTTT

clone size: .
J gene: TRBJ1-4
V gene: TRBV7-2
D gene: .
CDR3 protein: CASSSTGVIEKLFF
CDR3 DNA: TGTGCCAGCAGCTCGACAGGTGTAATCGAAAAACTGTTTTTT

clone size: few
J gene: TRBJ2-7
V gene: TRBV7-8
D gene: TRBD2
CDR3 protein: CASSYGLANEQYF
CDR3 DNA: TGTGCCAGCAGCTACGGACTAGCCAACGAGCAGTACTTC

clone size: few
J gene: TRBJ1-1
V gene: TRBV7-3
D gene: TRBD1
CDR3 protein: CASSQQGEVTEAFF
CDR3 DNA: TGTGCCAGCAGCCAACAGGGGGAGGTCACTGAAGCTTTCTTT

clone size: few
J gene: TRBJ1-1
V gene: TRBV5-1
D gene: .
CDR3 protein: CASTGTGPPSNTEAFF
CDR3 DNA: TGCGCCAGCACCGGGACCGGGCCACCCTCGAACACTGAAGCTTTCTTT

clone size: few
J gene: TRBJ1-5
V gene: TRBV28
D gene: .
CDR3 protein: CASSPAGGGLNNQPQHF
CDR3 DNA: TGTGCCAGCAGCCCCGCCGGGGGGGGGCTAAACAATCAGCCCCAGCATTTT

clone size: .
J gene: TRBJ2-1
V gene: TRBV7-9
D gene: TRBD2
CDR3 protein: CASLAGPTRNEQFF
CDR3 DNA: TGTGCCAGCTTAGCGGGGCCTACACGAAATGAGCAGTTCTTC

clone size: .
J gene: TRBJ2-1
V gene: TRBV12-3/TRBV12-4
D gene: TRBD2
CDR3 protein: CASKDLAGGTYNEQFF
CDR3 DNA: TGTGCCAGCAAAGATTTAGCGGGGGGCACCTACAATGAGCAGTTCTTC

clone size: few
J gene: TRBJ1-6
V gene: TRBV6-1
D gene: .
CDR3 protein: CASKDSQNSYNSPLHF
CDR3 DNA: TGTGCCAGCAAGGACAGCCAAAATAGCTATAATTCACCCCTCCACTTT